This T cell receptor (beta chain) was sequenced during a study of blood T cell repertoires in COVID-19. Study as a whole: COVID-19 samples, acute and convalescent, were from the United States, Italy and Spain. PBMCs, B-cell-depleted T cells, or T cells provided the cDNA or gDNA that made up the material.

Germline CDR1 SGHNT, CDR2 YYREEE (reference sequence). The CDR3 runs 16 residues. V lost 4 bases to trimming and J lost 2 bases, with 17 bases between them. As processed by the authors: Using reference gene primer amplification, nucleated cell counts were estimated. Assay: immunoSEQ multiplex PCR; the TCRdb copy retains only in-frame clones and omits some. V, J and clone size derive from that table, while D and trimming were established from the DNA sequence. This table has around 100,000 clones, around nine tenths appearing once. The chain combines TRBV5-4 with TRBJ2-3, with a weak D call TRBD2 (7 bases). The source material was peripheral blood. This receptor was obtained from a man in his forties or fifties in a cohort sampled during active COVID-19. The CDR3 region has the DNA TGTGCCAGCAGCCTGGGTGGCGGGGGCCACACAGATACGCAGTATTTT. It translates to CASSLGGGGHTDTQYF.